These T cell receptor beta chains were read from a single sample in a study of blood T cell repertoires in COVID-19. TCRdb's table, derived via immunoSEQ multiplex PCR, lists solely in-frame clones and lacks some. The data hold roughly 250,000 clones, with approximately 90% observed a single time. Source material: peripheral blood. All receptors derive from a man aged 25-45 years with acute or convalescent COVID-19. Both conserved end residues are part of each CDR3.

V gene,CDR3 protein
TRBV27,CASSFSPSGLYEQYF
TRBV12-3/TRBV12-4,CATPGDGYTF
TRBV20-1,CSASRTGRETQYF
TRBV5-1,CASSLVGDSYNEQFF
TRBV10-2,CASTLAGGGTQYF
TRBV2,CASRPQGGTDTQYF
TRBV3-1/TRBV3-2,CASSQGHSSSYNEQFF
TRBV6-2/TRBV6-3,CASSYIRTRDRGYEQYF
TRBV6-6,CASRTGGSRQETQYF
TRBV20-1,CSASEPGHRRAFF
TRBV19,CASSPGLSNYGYTF
TRBV28,CASSRTGYEQYF
TRBV5-4,CASSLGGGSTDTQYF
TRBV28,CASSPLDRAKADTQYF
TRBV7-2,CASTENVDGAQVNQPQHF
TRBV29-1,CSVDVGYGRRGPNEQFF
TRBV2,CASTDRSYEQYF
TRBV7-9,CASSLQGGGLGEQYF
TRBV28,CASSSGNQPQHF
TRBV28,CASRTVQTEAFF
TRBV9,CASNPRGLGDTEAFF
TRBV7-2,CASSSYREIETQYF
TRBV30,CAWARGTEAFF
TRBV5-4,CASSLEPGKIDTQYF
TRBV11-2,CASRAGASYEQYF
TRBV27,CASSAQGTGELFF
TRBV6-5,CASSYRYRTEDGYTF
TRBV20-1,CSARDLGPQHF
TRBV6-4,CASSPTGGREAFF
TRBV27,CASSLGGTRGLGGYTF
TRBV2,CASSGTGVEVRPQHF
TRBV7-9,CASSLREMATEAFF
TRBV6-5,CASSSSSGNYEQYF
TRBV2,CASSVGIRLNTEAFF
TRBV4-1,CASSQAGLAGYEQYF
TRBV5-1,CASSLATRQETQYF
TRBV19,CASSMGFSRGRSPLHF
TRBV11-2,CASSSLAGANTGELFF
TRBV29-1,CSVSQGPGSGYTF
TRBV6-5,CASSYSGQGNNEQFF
TRBV6-5,CASSYSMSIPGSPLHF
TRBV28,CATRDRGAGKLFF
TRBV6-6,CASSKRQGTPPEAFF
TRBV11-2,CASSLVRGNSPLHF
TRBV28,CASSLKTARFAF